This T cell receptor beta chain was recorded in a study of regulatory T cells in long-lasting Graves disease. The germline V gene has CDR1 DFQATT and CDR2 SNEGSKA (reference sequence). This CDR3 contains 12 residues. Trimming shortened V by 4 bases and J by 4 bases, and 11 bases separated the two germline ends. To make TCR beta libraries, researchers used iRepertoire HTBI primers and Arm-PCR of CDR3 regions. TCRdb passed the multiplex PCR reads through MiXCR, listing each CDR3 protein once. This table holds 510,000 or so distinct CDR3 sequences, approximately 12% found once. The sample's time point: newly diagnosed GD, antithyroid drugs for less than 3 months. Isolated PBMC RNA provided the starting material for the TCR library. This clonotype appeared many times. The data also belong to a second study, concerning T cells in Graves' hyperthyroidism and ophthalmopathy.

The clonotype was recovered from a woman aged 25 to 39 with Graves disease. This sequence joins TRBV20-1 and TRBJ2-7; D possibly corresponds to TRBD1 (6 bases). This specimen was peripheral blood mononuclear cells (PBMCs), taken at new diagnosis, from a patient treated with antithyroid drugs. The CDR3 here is CSAMGQLYEQYF. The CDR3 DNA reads TGCAGTGCTATGGGACAACTATACGAGCAGTACTTC.